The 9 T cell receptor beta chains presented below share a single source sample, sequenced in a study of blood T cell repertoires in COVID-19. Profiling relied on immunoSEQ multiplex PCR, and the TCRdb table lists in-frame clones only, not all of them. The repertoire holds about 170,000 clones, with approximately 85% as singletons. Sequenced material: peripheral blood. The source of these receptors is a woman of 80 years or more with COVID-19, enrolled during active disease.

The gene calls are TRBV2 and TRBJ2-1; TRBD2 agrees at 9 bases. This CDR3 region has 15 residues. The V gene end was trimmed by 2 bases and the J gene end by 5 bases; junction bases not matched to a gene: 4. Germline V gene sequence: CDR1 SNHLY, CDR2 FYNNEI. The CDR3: CASSERLAGNNEQFF. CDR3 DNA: TGTGCCAGCAGTGAACGGCTAGCGGGAAACAATGAGCAGTTCTTC. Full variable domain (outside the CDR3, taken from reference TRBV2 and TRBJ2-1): EPEVTQTPSHQVTQMGQEVILRCVPISNHLYFYWYRQILGQKVEFLVSFYNNEISEKSEIFDDQFSVERPDGSNFTLKIRSTKLEDSAMYFCASSERLAGNNEQFFGPGTRLTVL.

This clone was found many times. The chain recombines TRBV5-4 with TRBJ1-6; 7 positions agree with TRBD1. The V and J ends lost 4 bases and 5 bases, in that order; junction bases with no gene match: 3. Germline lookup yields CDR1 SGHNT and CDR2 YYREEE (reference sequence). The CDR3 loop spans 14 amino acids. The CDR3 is CASSQDRNNSPLHF. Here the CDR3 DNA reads TGTGCCAGCAGCCAGGACAGGAATAATTCACCCCTCCACTTT.

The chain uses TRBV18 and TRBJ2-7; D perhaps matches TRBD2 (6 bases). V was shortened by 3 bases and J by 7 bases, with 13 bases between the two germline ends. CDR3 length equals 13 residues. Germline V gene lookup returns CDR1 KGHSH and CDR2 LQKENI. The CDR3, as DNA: TGTGCCAGCTCACCGCGGCTAGGAGGGGAGCAGTACTTC. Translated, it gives CASSPRLGGEQYF.

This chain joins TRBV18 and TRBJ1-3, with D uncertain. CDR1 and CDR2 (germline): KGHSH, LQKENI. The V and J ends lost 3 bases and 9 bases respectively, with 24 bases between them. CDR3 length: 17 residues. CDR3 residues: CASSPLALFRAGGTIYF. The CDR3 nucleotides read TGTGCCAGCTCACCCTTGGCTCTTTTCCGGGCCGGAGGCACCATATATTTT.

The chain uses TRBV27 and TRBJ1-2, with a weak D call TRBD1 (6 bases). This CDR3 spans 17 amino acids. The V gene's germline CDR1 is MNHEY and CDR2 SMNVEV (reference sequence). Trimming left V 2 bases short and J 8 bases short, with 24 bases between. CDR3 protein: CASSLSGTSPSFGGYTF. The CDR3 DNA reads TGTGCCAGCAGTTTAAGTGGGACAAGTCCCTCATTCGGGGGCTACACCTTC.

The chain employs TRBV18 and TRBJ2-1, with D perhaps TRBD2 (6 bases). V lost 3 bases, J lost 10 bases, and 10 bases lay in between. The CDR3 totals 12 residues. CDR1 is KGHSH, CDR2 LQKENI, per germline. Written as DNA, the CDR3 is TGTGCCAGCTCACCCGGGCGGGGCGAGCAGTTCTTC. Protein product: CASSPGRGEQFF.

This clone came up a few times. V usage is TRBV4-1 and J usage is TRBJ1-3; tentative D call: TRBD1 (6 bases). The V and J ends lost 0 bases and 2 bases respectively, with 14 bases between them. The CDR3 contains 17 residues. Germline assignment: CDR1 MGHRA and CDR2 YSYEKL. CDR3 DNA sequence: TGCGCCAGCAGCCAAGATCCGGCAGGGGCCACTGGAAACACCATATATTTT. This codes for CASSQDPAGATGNTIYF.

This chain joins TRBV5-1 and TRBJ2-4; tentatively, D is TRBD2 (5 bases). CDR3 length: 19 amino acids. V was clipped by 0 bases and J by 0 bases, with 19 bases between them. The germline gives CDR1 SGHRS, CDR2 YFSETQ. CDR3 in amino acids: CASSLDVGVGILAKNIQYF. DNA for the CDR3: TGCGCCAGCAGCTTGGATGTCGGGGTGGGCATACTAGCCAAAAACATTCAGTACTTC.

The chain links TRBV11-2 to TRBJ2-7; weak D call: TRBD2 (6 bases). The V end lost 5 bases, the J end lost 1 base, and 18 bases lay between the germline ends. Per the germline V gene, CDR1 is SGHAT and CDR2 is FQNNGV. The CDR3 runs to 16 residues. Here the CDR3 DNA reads TGTGCCAGCAGCCCCATTAAGGGACTTAATTCCTACGAGCAGTACTTC. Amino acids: CASSPIKGLNSYEQYF.